This record looks at one T cell receptor (beta chain) sequence and its context. Antigen: not known. This may arise from a read error, as a much more abundant clone is one base away. This specimen belongs to a study of T-cell reconstitution after alpha-beta-depleted transplantation in children. Study findings and constraints: Reported findings indicate that, about two months after transplant, alpha-beta T cells came from several hundred expanded clones, which were derived from non-depleted graft cells. Newly made T cells mostly supplied T-cell counts and diversity one year after transplant.

Construction of the TCRbeta library involved unique molecular identifiers. A single record per CDR3 protein comes from TCRdb applying MiXCR to the PCR reads. In the table there are more than 400,000 distinct CDR3 sequences, around two fifths of which are singletons. V was shortened by 6 bases and J by 0 bases, with 14 bases between the two germline ends. The CDR3 sequence is 15 residues long. The chain joins TRBV12-3 or TRBV12-4 to TRBJ1-1; D might be TRBD1 (6 bases). Sample: PBMCs, taken before TCRalphabeta/CD19-depleted stem cell transplant. The sequence was obtained from a girl aged 2-10 years with aplastic anemia, due to receive a stem cell transplant. The CDR3 spells CASRRRNRVNTEAFF. DNA for the CDR3: TGTGCCAGCAGGCGTAGGAACAGGGTGAACACTGAAGCTTTCTTT.